Presented here are 30 T cell receptor beta chains from one specimen sequenced in a study of cytomegalovirus exposure and HLA in healthy donors. The data were produced by immunoSEQ multiplex PCR, yet TCRdb's version contains in-frame clones alone and is incomplete. Found here are 60,000 to 75,000 clones, around 96% of them singletons; the top ten hold 0.9%. Sequenced sample: PBMCs. These TCRs come from a man aged 18 to 30 in good health and CMV-seronegative.

The chain uses TRBV5-1 and TRBJ2-7; TRBD1 matches at 8 bases. The germline V gene encodes CDR1 SGHRS and CDR2 YFSETQ. The ends lost 1 base at V and 1 base at J; junction bases unmatched: 4. The CDR3 is 15 amino acids. CDR3 region: CASSLSGQASYEQYF. The DNA of the CDR3 is TGCGCCAGCAGCTTGTCGGGACAGGCGTCCTACGAGCAGTACTTC.

The chain uses TRBV19 and TRBJ2-7, with D unclear. V lost 3 bases, J lost 1 base, and 19 bases lay in between. This CDR3 is 17 amino acids long. The V gene's germline CDR1 is LNHDA and CDR2 SQIVND (reference sequence). The CDR3 region is CASSITQVSILSYEQYF. DNA for the CDR3: TGTGCCAGTAGTATCACTCAGGTCAGCATCCTTTCCTACGAGCAGTACTTC.

The V gene is TRBV7-2, the J gene TRBJ2-1; TRBD2 aligns across 10 bases. V dropped 3 bases and J dropped 10; count of bases not matched to a gene: 0. The CDR3 is 12 amino acids. Germline CDR1 is SGHTA and CDR2 is FQGNSA. The CDR3 region has the DNA TGTGCCAGCAGCTTTAGCGGGAGGGAGCAGTTCTTC. It specifies CASSFSGREQFF.

V and J are TRBV9 and TRBJ2-2; 13 nucleotides agree with TRBD2. J was trimmed by 8 bases and V by 3 bases; bases with no gene match: 4. This CDR3 comprises 15 residues. The V gene's germline CDR1 is SGDLS and CDR2 YYNGEE. CDR3: CASSARTSGRGELFF. Here the CDR3 DNA reads TGTGCCAGCAGCGCGCGGACTAGCGGGAGAGGGGAGCTGTTTTTT.

V and J are TRBV27 and TRBJ2-3; 10 bases agree with TRBD2. The trim removed 5 bases at V and 1 base at J, leaving 3 bases unmatched. The CDR3 is 15 amino acids. Germline assignment: CDR1 MNHEY and CDR2 SMNVEV (reference sequence). CDR3 DNA: TGTGCCAGCAGTCCCCTAGCGGGGGGCACAGATACGCAGTATTTT. It yields the protein CASSPLAGGTDTQYF.

This clone has a single count. The chain links TRBV18 to TRBJ2-5; 8 bases align to TRBD1. CDR3 size: 13 residues. V was clipped by 6 bases and J by 5 bases; unmatched bases: 5. Looked up from germline, CDR1 is KGHSH and CDR2 is LQKENI. The CDR3 DNA is TGTGCCAGCTCCAAGGACAGGGACGAGACCCAGTACTTC. It codes for CASSKDRDETQYF.

CDR3 region: CASSLGGGGSGETQYF. For the CDR3, the DNA is TGTGCCAGCAGCTTGGGAGGAGGCGGGAGCGGGGAGACCCAGTACTTC. The genes are TRBV5-6 and TRBJ2-5, with 7 bases lining up with TRBD2. This CDR3 contains 16 residues. The V gene end was trimmed by 0 bases and the J gene end by 5 bases; junction bases not matched to a gene: 10. Germline CDR1 SGHDT, CDR2 YYEEEE.

The gene calls are TRBV7-6 and TRBJ2-5, with 9 bases aligning to TRBD1. This CDR3 region has 15 residues. CDR1 and CDR2 from the germline V gene are SGHVS and FNYEAQ. The V segment lost 5 bases and the J segment 5 bases; nucleotides outside the gene matches: 9. CDR3 coding DNA: TGTGCCAGCAGCCTTGGGGGGGGGACAGGGGAGACCCAGTACTTC. Translated: CASSLGGGTGETQYF.

The rearrangement uses TRBV11-2 and TRBJ2-3; 8 bases map to TRBD2. The CDR3 runs to 18 residues. Germline V gives CDR1 SGHAT, CDR2 FQNNGV. Unmatched junction bases numbered 13, after V lost 5 bases and J lost 0 bases. The CDR3, as DNA: TGTGCCAGCAGCCCCTTCGAGCGGGAGTATTTAAGCACAGATACGCAGTATTTT. Its protein is CASSPFEREYLSTDTQYF.

This clone was found once. The chain recombines TRBV27 with TRBJ2-1; 8 nucleotides line up with TRBD1. The V segment lost 8 bases and the J segment 6 bases; nucleotides outside the gene matches: 9. CDR3 length: 14 amino acids. The germline CDR1 and CDR2 sequences are MNHEY and SMNVEV (reference sequence). CDR3 sequence: CASLGPGGINEQFF. The CDR3 nucleotides read TGTGCCAGCTTGGGGCCAGGGGGCATCAATGAGCAGTTCTTC.

The chain joins TRBV4-1 to TRBJ1-1, with 9 bases identical to TRBD1. Germline CDR1 and CDR2: MGHRA and YSYEKL. V dropped 4 bases and J dropped 3; count of bases not matched to a gene: 12. The CDR3 contains 17 residues. CDR3 bases: TGCGCCAGCAGCCCGCGGTTCCAACAGGGGGCGGACACTGAAGCTTTCTTT. Translating gives CASSPRFQQGADTEAFF.

The rearrangement uses TRBV5-5 and TRBJ1-3; 8 bases agree with TRBD1. V dropped 3 bases and J dropped 4; count of bases not matched to a gene: 9. Germline V gives CDR1 SGHKS, CDR2 YYEKEE (reference sequence). The CDR3 is 16 residues long. CDR3 bases: TGTGCCAGCAGCTGGCCCAGGGGGCTCGGAGGAAACACCATATATTTT. Amino acids: CASSWPRGLGGNTIYF.

The V and J genes are TRBV21-1 and TRBJ1-2; the D segment call TRBD1 is taken from the table without a DNA check. TRBV21-1 is classified as a pseudogene. The CDR3 extends over 13 amino acids. The CDR3 sequence: CASSKQGLNGYTF. CDR3 sequence (DNA): TGTGCCAGCAGCAAACAGGGATTAAATGGCTACACCTTC.

This rearrangement joins TRBV4-1 to TRBJ2-1, with D perhaps matching TRBD2 (6 bases). The CDR3 loop spans 14 amino acids. Trimming took 2 bases from V and 3 from J, leaving 8 bases between them. CDR1 and CDR2 from the germline V gene are MGHRA and YSYEKL. The CDR3 sequence is CASSQPGSYNEQFF. Written as DNA, the CDR3 is TGCGCCAGCAGCCAACCCGGGAGCTACAATGAGCAGTTCTTC.

The chain joins TRBV5-4 to TRBJ2-5, with 8 positions matching TRBD1. The trim removed 4 bases at V and 5 bases at J, leaving 4 bases unmatched. The CDR3 runs to 13 residues. Germline V gene data show CDR1 as SGHNT and CDR2 as YYREEE (reference sequence). The CDR3 DNA reads as TGTGCCAGCAGCCCGGACAGGGATGAGACCCAGTACTTC. Translation: CASSPDRDETQYF.

This chain connects TRBV9 to TRBJ2-3; D uncertain. This CDR3 contains 15 residues. V shed 2 bases and J shed 2 bases, with 12 bases lying between them. Germline lookup yields CDR1 SGDLS and CDR2 YYNGEE. This chain's CDR3 is CASSVSRSLTDTQYF. Here the CDR3 DNA reads TGTGCCAGCAGCGTTTCGCGGAGCCTCACAGATACGCAGTATTTT.

The rearrangement links TRBV4-1 to TRBJ2-7; 7 nucleotides agree with TRBD1. CDR3 length equals 14 residues. Germline CDR1 is MGHRA and CDR2 is YSYEKL. The ends lost 3 bases at V and 2 bases at J; junction bases unmatched: 4. The DNA for the CDR3 is TGCGCCAGCAGCCATCCGGGACAGACCTACGAGCAGTACTTC. This translates into CASSHPGQTYEQYF.

J is TRBJ2-1 and V is TRBV28; tentative D call: TRBD1 (7 bases). CDR1 is MDHEN and CDR2 is SYDVKM in the germline V gene. Trimming removed 6 bases at V and 4 bases at J, with 16 bases between. The CDR3 has 15 residues. As DNA, the CDR3 is TGTGCCAGCAGCCAGGGGGGTTCGGTTTACAATGAGCAGTTCTTC. Encoded protein: CASSQGGSVYNEQFF.

The J gene is TRBJ1-1, the V gene TRBV9; D might be TRBD1 (6 bases). Trimming took 3 bases from V and 7 from J, leaving 25 bases between them. Germline-derived CDR1 and CDR2 are SGDLS and YYNGEE. The CDR3 runs 17 residues. The CDR3 bases are TGTGCCAGCAGCGCCGTTCCGGGACATTATTCATTCAGTGAAGCTTTCTTT. This encodes CASSAVPGHYSFSEAFF.

V usage is TRBV30 and J usage is TRBJ2-7; weak D call: TRBD2 (6 bases). This CDR3 is built from 15 residues. V lost 2 bases, J lost 2 bases, and 16 bases lay in between. Looked up from germline, CDR1 is GTSNPN and CDR2 is SVGIG (reference sequence). The CDR3 protein is CAWSSVQRATYEQYF. In nucleotides, the CDR3 is TGTGCCTGGAGTAGTGTCCAGCGGGCCACCTACGAGCAGTACTTC.

The chain couples TRBV28 to TRBJ2-3; D gene ambiguous. The V gene lost 6 bases and the J gene lost 2 bases, with 6 bases spanning the gap. The germline V gene has CDR1 MDHEN and CDR2 SYDVKM. The CDR3 is made up of 12 amino acids. The CDR3 nucleotides read TGTGCCAGCAGCTCCTTCACAGATACGCAGTATTTT. Encoded protein: CASSSFTDTQYF.

V is TRBV7-9 and J is TRBJ2-2, with a weak D call TRBD1 (6 bases). V was trimmed by 4 bases and J by 7 bases, leaving 13 bases between them. The CDR3 extends over 14 amino acids. Germline-derived CDR1 and CDR2 are SEHNR and FQNEAQ (reference sequence). The CDR3 protein is CASSSHRAGGELFF. CDR3 bases: TGTGCCAGCAGCTCCCACAGGGCCGGCGGGGAGCTGTTTTTT.

The V and J genes are TRBV18 and TRBJ2-7; D possibly corresponds to TRBD1 (6 bases). The germline gives CDR1 KGHSH, CDR2 LQKENI. The ends were cut back, 6 bases at V and 2 bases at J, with 14 bases in the middle. There are 14 residues in the CDR3. Written as DNA, the CDR3 is TGTGCCAGCTCGCTCCGGGACAAACCCTACGAGCAGTACTTC. This encodes CASSLRDKPYEQYF.

This sequence joins TRBV27 and TRBJ1-5; D is undetermined. The CDR3 length is 15 residues. V was cut by 0 bases and J by 4 bases, with 10 bases left in between. In germline, CDR1 is MNHEY, CDR2 SMNVEV (reference sequence). The CDR3 bases are TGTGCCAGCAGTTTATCTGTATCGTTGAATCAGCCCCAGCATTTT. The encoded protein is CASSLSVSLNQPQHF.

V usage is TRBV27 and J usage is TRBJ2-3, with TRBD2 as a possible D gene (5 bases). This CDR3 contains 14 residues. The germline V gene encodes CDR1 MNHEY and CDR2 SMNVEV (reference sequence). Trimming removed 7 bases at V and 1 base at J, with 12 bases between. Written as DNA, the CDR3 is TGTGCCAGCAAAAACGGAGGCCGCACAGATACGCAGTATTTT. Amino acids: CASKNGGRTDTQYF.

The chain employs TRBV2 and TRBJ2-3, with 7 nucleotides matching TRBD2. CDR1 and CDR2 from the germline V gene are SNHLY and FYNNEI. This CDR3 has 14 amino acids. Germline trimming cut 6 bases from V and 4 bases from J; bases unmatched to any gene: 7. The CDR3 DNA is TGTGCCAGCAGAGCCGGGACTATCCCAGATACGCAGTATTTT. Translating it yields CASRAGTIPDTQYF.

This clone came up once. The chain employs TRBV6-6 and TRBJ1-5; TRBD1 matches 8 bases. The CDR3 runs 16 residues. Germline loops: CDR1 MNHNY, CDR2 SVGAGI (reference sequence). J lost 2 bases, V lost 7 bases, and 10 bases had no gene match. CDR3 nucleotide sequence: TGTGCCAGCAAAAAAGCCCAGGGGGCGGGCAATCAGCCCCAGCATTTT. Residues: CASKKAQGAGNQPQHF.

The chain carries TRBV2 and TRBJ2-1; 7 bases are a match to TRBD2. This CDR3 comprises 14 residues. CDR1 and CDR2 (germline): SNHLY, FYNNEI. Trimming removed 2 bases from V and 2 bases from J; junction bases left unmatched: 0. This chain's CDR3 is CASSELAAYNEQFF. The CDR3 DNA reads TGTGCCAGCAGTGAACTAGCGGCCTACAATGAGCAGTTCTTC.

The chain combines TRBV4-1 with TRBJ2-1; 9 nucleotides line up with TRBD2. The CDR3 has 16 residues. The trim removed 4 bases at V and 2 bases at J, leaving 6 bases unmatched. The germline gives CDR1 MGHRA, CDR2 YSYEKL. The CDR3 region is CASSPASSGTYNEQFF. The DNA for the CDR3 is TGCGCCAGCAGCCCAGCGTCTAGCGGGACCTACAATGAGCAGTTCTTC.

CDR3 in DNA: TGTGCCAGCAGCGGGGATCCGGGGGGGTCGGTGGAGACCCAGTACTTC. It translates to CASSGDPGGSVETQYF. This chain uses TRBV11-2 with TRBJ2-5; 8 nucleotides line up with TRBD2. There are 16 residues in the CDR3. Per germline, CDR1 SGHAT and CDR2 FQNNGV. Trimming removed 5 bases from V and 5 bases from J; junction bases left unmatched: 13.